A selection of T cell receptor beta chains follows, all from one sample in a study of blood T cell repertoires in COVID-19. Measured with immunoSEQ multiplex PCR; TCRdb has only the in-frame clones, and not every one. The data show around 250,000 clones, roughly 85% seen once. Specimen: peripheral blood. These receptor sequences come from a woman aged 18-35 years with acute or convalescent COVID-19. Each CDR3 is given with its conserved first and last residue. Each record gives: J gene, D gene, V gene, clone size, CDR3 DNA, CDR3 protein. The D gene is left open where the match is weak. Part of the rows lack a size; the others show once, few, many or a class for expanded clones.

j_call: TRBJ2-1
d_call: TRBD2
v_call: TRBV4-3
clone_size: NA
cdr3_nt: TGCGCCAGCAGCCAAGAGGGACTAGCGGGGTACAATGAGCAGTTCTTC
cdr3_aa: CASSQEGLAGYNEQFF

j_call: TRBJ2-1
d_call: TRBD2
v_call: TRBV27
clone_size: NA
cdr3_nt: TGTGCCAGCACCCAAATGACTAGCAGAGTCAATGAGCAGTTCTTC
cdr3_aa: CASTQMTSRVNEQFF

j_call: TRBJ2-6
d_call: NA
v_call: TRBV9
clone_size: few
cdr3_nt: TGTGCCAGCAGCGTAGCGAAGAACAGGGCCAACGTCCTGACTTTC
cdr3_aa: CASSVAKNRANVLTF

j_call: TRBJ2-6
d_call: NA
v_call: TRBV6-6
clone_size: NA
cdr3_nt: TGTGCCAGCAGTTACTTACAGGTCTCTGGGGCCAACGTCCTGACTTTC
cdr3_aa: CASSYLQVSGANVLTF

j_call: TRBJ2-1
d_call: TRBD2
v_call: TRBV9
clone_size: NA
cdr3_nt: TGTGCCAGCAGCCTAGCGGGAGACGACTCCCGTGAGCAGTTCTTC
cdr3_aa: CASSLAGDDSREQFF

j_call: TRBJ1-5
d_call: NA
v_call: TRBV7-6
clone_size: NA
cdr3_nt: TGTGCCAGCAGCTTAGATCAGGGTTACAATCAGCCCCAGCATTTT
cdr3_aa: CASSLDQGYNQPQHF

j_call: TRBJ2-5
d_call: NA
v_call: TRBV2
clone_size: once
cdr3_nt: TGTGCCAGCAGTGAATGGCAGGGCTCCCAAGAGACCCAGTACTTC
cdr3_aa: CASSEWQGSQETQYF

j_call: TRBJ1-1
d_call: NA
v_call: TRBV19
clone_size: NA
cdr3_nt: TGTGCCAGTAGTATTCGGGGGACGAAGAACACTGAAGCTTTCTTT
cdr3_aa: CASSIRGTKNTEAFF

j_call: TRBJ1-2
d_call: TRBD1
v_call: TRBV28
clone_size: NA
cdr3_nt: TGTGCCAGCAGTACGACAGGGGGGTCCCCCTATGGCTACACCTTC
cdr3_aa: CASSTTGGSPYGYTF

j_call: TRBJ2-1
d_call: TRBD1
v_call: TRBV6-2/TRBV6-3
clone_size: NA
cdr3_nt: TGTGCCAGCAGCTCCGGGACAGCCCCAGACAATGAGCAGTTCTTC
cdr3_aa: CASSSGTAPDNEQFF

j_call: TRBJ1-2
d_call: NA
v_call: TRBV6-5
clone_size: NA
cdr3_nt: TGTGCCAGCAGTTTTTCAGCGGGAGGATTGCATGGCTACACCTTC
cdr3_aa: CASSFSAGGLHGYTF

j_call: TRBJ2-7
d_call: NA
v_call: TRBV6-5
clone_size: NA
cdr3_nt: TGTGCCAGCACTTCCGTATCCTACGAGCAGTACTTC
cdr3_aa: CASTSVSYEQYF

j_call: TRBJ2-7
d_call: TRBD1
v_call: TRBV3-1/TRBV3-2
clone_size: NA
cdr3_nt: TGTGCCAGCAGCCAAGTCTTCCAGGGGGTAGTCTACGAGCAGTACTTC
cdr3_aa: CASSQVFQGVVYEQYF

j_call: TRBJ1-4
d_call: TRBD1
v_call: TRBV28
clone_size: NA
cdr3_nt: TGTGCCAGCAGTTCGGGACAGGGGTTCACTAATGAAAAACTGTTTTTT
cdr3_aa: CASSSGQGFTNEKLFF

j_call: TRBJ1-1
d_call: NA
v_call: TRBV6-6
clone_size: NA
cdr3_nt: TGTGCCAGCAGTTACACGGGAGGAAATAAGGCTTTCTTT
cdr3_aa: CASSYTGGNKAFF

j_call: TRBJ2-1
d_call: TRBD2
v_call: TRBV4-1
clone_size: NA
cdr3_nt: TGCGCCAGCAGCCAAGGATGGGCGGGAGTAGACAATGAGCAGTTCTTC
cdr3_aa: CASSQGWAGVDNEQFF

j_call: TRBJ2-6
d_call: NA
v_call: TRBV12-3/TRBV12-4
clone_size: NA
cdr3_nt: TGTGCCAGCAGTCGTTCGGGGGCCAACGTCCTGACTTTC
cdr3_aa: CASSRSGANVLTF

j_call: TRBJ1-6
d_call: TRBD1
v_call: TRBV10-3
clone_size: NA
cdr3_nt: TGTGCCACCACGCCAGGGGGAAACTCCTATAATTCACCCCTCCACTTT
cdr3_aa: CATTPGGNSYNSPLHF